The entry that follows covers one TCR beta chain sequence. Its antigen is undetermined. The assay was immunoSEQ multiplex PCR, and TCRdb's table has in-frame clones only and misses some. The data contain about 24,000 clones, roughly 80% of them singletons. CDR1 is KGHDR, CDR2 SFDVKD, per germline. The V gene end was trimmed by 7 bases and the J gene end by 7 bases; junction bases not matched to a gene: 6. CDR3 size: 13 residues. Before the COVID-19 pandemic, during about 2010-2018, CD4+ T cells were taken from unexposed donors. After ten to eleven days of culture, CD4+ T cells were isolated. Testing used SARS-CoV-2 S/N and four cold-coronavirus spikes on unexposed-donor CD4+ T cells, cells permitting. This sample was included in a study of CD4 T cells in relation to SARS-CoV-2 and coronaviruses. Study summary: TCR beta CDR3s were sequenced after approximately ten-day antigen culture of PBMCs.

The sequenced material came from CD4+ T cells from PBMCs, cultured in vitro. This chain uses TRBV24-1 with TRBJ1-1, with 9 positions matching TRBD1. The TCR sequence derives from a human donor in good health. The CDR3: CATRAGQGGEAFF. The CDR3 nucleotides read TGTGCCACCAGGGCGGGACAGGGTGGTGAAGCTTTCTTT.